The present T cell receptor (beta chain) was sequenced within a study of T cells in localized non-small cell lung cancer. Points from the study as a whole: Since sequencing was restricted to only one region of the tumor, intratumor heterogeneity remains a possibility. The highest T cell clonality was in uninvolved adjacent lung, above tumor.

Note on this clone: The antigen is not known.

The ends were cut back, 4 bases at V and 4 bases at J, with 14 bases in the middle. CDR1 is SGHRS and CDR2 is YFSETQ in the germline V gene. The CDR3 extends over 14 amino acids. Sequencing used immunoSEQ multiplex PCR; TCRdb keeps in-frame clones, though not all of them. The sample consists of around 50,000 clones, 75% to 90% of them appearing once. The specimen was peripheral blood, collected before any cancer treatment. The chain employs TRBV5-1 and TRBJ1-2; no reliable D call. The sequence was obtained from a woman aged 40-69 years with stage I lung adenocarcinoma. The CDR3 region has the DNA TGCGCCAGCAGCGGCACGGCGAGTGGCTATGGCTACACCTTC. Its translation: CASSGTASGYGYTF.